Following are 24 T cell receptor beta chains from one sample sequenced in a study of blood T cell repertoires in COVID-19. Profiling relied on immunoSEQ multiplex PCR, and the TCRdb table lists in-frame clones only, not all of them. The table shows 300,000 to 350,000 clones, with over 70% occurring only once. Sequencing was done on a sample of PBMCs or T cells enriched from blood (not recorded which). The source is a man aged 25 to 40 who had recovered from COVID-19.

This clone was observed once. This chain uses TRBV13 with TRBJ2-2; possibly TRBD1 for D (6 bases). CDR1 is PRHDT and CDR2 is FYEKMQ in the germline V gene (reference sequence). The CDR3 is 16 amino acids. The germline V and J ends were trimmed by 5 bases and 5 bases, with 18 bases remaining between them. CDR3 loop: CASSPTGFVGTGELFF. In DNA, the CDR3 is TGTGCCAGCAGCCCTACAGGGTTCGTGGGGACCGGGGAGCTGTTTTTT. The entire variable domain, with the rest obtained from reference TRBV13 and TRBJ2-2, is as follows: AAGVIQSPRHLIKEKRETATLKCYPIPRHDTVYWYQQGPGQDPQFLISFYEKMQSDKGSIPDRFSAQQFSDYHSELNMSSLELGDSALYFCASSPTGFVGTGELFFGEGSRLTVL.

V usage is TRBV28 and J usage is TRBJ2-1; 7 nucleotides align to TRBD1. V trimming: 6 bases; J trimming: 0 bases; junction bases outside the gene matches: 5. CDR1 MDHEN and CDR2 SYDVKM come from the germline V gene. The CDR3 runs 15 residues. The DNA for the CDR3 is TGTGCCAGCAGACCTTGGGACAGCTCCTACAATGAGCAGTTCTTC. This codes for CASRPWDSSYNEQFF.

V is TRBV6-1 and J is TRBJ1-4; D possibly corresponds to TRBD1 (5 bases). Germline loops: CDR1 MNHNS, CDR2 SASEGT. The CDR3 spans 16 residues. Trimming cost V 4 bases and J 6 bases, with 18 bases left between them. For the CDR3, the DNA is TGTGCCAGCAGTGGGCTGGACAACCTAGGGGATGAAAAACTGTTTTTT. It translates to CASSGLDNLGDEKLFF.

V and J are TRBV5-1 and TRBJ1-1, with 7 bases lining up with TRBD1. The germline V gene encodes CDR1 SGHRS and CDR2 YFSETQ. V shed 3 bases and J 7 bases; nucleotides not matched to a gene: 9. The CDR3 is 14 amino acids. CDR3 sequence reads: CASSWAGQILEAFF. DNA of the CDR3: TGCGCCAGCAGCTGGGCGGGACAGATCCTTGAAGCTTTCTTT.

The gene calls are TRBV5-4 and TRBJ2-7; TRBD2 matches 8 bases. Trimming took 3 bases from V and 4 from J; bases not matched to a gene: 9. This CDR3 comprises 15 residues. CDR1 is SGHNT and CDR2 is YYREEE in the germline V gene (reference sequence). CDR3 sequence (DNA): TGTGCCAGCAGCTCAGGACTAGCCCAGGTTTACGAGCAGTACTTC. Amino acid sequence: CASSSGLAQVYEQYF.

This clone turned up a few times. V and J are TRBV7-9 and TRBJ1-1; tentatively, D is TRBD1 (6 bases). The CDR3 consists of 18 residues. Germline V lookup: CDR1 SEHNR, CDR2 FQNEAQ (reference sequence). Trimming pared 2 bases from V and 2 bases from J, leaving 21 bases between. CDR3: CASSLPLLRGPTNTEAFF. CDR3 nucleotide sequence: TGTGCCAGCAGCTTACCGCTCTTGCGGGGGCCAACCAACACTGAAGCTTTCTTT.

The chain joins TRBV5-1 to TRBJ2-3; no clear D gene. The germline V gene has CDR1 SGHRS and CDR2 YFSETQ. With 1 base removed from V and 5 bases from J, the gap between germline ends came to 2 bases. CDR3 length: 11 amino acids. CDR3 sequence: CASSLQDTQYF. CDR3 in DNA: TGCGCCAGCAGCTTGCAAGATACGCAGTATTTT.

This chain connects TRBV20-1 to TRBJ2-1, with TRBD2 matching over 8 bases. CDR1 is DFQATT, CDR2 SNEGSKA, per germline (reference sequence). The CDR3 is 14 residues long. V lost 3 bases, J lost 5 bases, and 6 bases stayed unmatched. Written as DNA, the CDR3 is TGCAGTGCTAGTGCCGGGGGGGCCCACAATGAGCAGTTCTTC. Translating it yields CSASAGGAHNEQFF.

The chain joins TRBV4-2 to TRBJ2-7; TRBD2 aligns across 8 bases. Germline CDR1 reads LGHNA; CDR2 reads YNFKEQ. The CDR3 contains 13 residues. The V gene end was trimmed by 0 bases and the J gene end by 7 bases; junction bases not matched to a gene: 2. The CDR3 is CASSQDGGVEQYF. CDR3 coding DNA: TGTGCCAGCAGCCAAGACGGGGGGGTGGAGCAGTACTTC.

This rearrangement joins TRBV6-4 to TRBJ1-5; perhaps TRBD1 as D (5 bases). V was trimmed by 6 bases and J by 0 bases, leaving 15 bases between them. The germline gives CDR1 MRHNA, CDR2 SNTAGT. The length of the CDR3 is 16 residues. This CDR3 reads CASSSDSSLSNQPQHF. CDR3 nucleotides: TGTGCCAGCAGCTCAGACAGCTCACTTAGCAATCAGCCCCAGCATTTT.

The J gene is TRBJ1-1, the V gene TRBV5-4; D remains unclear. Germline assignment: CDR1 SGHNT and CDR2 YYREEE (reference sequence). This CDR3 has 15 residues. V dropped 1 base and J dropped 2 bases, with 12 bases sitting between them. The CDR3: CASSLTVGRNTEAFF. The CDR3 nucleotides read TGTGCCAGCAGCTTGACGGTAGGGAGAAACACTGAAGCTTTCTTT. The full variable domain, with the rest looked up from reference TRBV5-4 and TRBJ1-1, is ETGVTQSPTHLIKTRGQQVTLRCSSQSGHNTVSWYQQALGQGPQFIFQYYREEENGRGNFPPRFSGLQFPNYSSELNVNALELDDSALYLCASSLTVGRNTEAFFGQGTRLTVV.

The chain is built from TRBV29-1 and TRBJ1-4; 9 bases match TRBD1. The CDR3 consists of 15 residues. Germline CDR1 reads SQVTM; CDR2 reads ANQGSEA. Trimming removed 0 bases from V and 7 bases from J; junction bases left unmatched: 6. This chain's CDR3 is CSVEDDRGLGEKLFF. The CDR3 nucleotides read TGCAGCGTTGAAGACGACAGGGGGTTGGGTGAAAAACTGTTTTTT.

This clone came up once. The chain has TRBV5-4 and TRBJ2-7; the match to TRBD1 covers 9 bases. This CDR3 has 14 residues. Per germline, CDR1 SGHNT and CDR2 YYREEE (reference sequence). Trimming removed 4 bases from V and 2 bases from J; junction bases left unmatched: 4. DNA of the CDR3: TGTGCCAGCAGCCTCCGGGACAGGGCCTACGAGCAGTACTTC. Protein product: CASSLRDRAYEQYF.

This chain uses TRBV5-1 with TRBJ2-7; the match to TRBD1 covers 8 bases. The CDR3 is 15 residues long. CDR1 is SGHRS, CDR2 YFSETQ, per germline. J was trimmed by 0 bases and V by 0 bases; bases with no gene match: 2. The CDR3 loop is CASSLGQGLSYEQYF. As DNA, the CDR3 is TGCGCCAGCAGCTTGGGACAGGGGCTCTCCTACGAGCAGTACTTC.

This clone was recorded once. This sequence joins TRBV3-1 (or the pseudogene TRBV3-2) and TRBJ1-2, with TRBD1 matching over 7 bases. CDR3 length equals 14 residues. J was trimmed by 6 bases and V by 3 bases; bases with no gene match: 7. Looked up from germline, CDR1 is LGHDT and CDR2 is YNNKEL (reference sequence). CDR3: CASSHQGVVDGYTF. CDR3 DNA sequence: TGTGCCAGCAGCCACCAGGGGGTTGTCGATGGCTACACCTTC.

The gene calls are TRBV4-2 and TRBJ2-7, with 10 bases that match TRBD1. The trim removed 5 bases at V and 0 bases at J, leaving 10 bases unmatched. The CDR3 extends over 17 amino acids. Germline V gives CDR1 LGHNA, CDR2 YNFKEQ. The CDR3 sequence is CASSSGDRGRSSYEQYF. In DNA, the CDR3 is TGTGCCAGCAGCTCGGGGGACAGGGGCCGAAGCTCCTACGAGCAGTACTTC.

This clone was counted a single time. The V gene is TRBV13, the J gene TRBJ1-1, with TRBD1 matching 8 bases. Germline V CDR1 and CDR2: PRHDT, FYEKMQ (reference sequence). Germline trimming cut 1 base from V and 2 bases from J; bases unmatched to any gene: 6. The CDR3 sequence is 16 residues long. As DNA, the CDR3 is TGTGCCAGCAGCTTAGCCATGACAGGGGAAAACACTGAAGCTTTCTTT. It is translated as CASSLAMTGENTEAFF.

This chain connects TRBV12-3 or TRBV12-4 to TRBJ2-3; tentatively, D is TRBD1 (6 bases). With 5 bases removed from V and 4 bases from J, the gap between germline ends came to 7 bases. This CDR3 is built from 12 residues. CDR3 sequence reads: CASSAGADTQYF. DNA of the CDR3: TGTGCCAGCAGTGCAGGGGCAGATACGCAGTATTTT.

The chain links TRBV29-1 to TRBJ1-2; D call uncertain. With 2 bases removed from V and 4 bases from J, the gap between germline ends came to 11 bases. This CDR3 comprises 13 residues. Germline-derived CDR1 and CDR2 are SQVTM and ANQGSEA. CDR3 DNA sequence: TGCAGCGTTGAATGGAGGGCCTCCTATGGCTACACCTTC. This gives the protein CSVEWRASYGYTF.

The rearrangement links TRBV15 to TRBJ1-5; D is undetermined. CDR1 and CDR2 (germline): LNHNV, YYDKDF (reference sequence). V was shortened by 0 bases and J by 8 bases, with 8 bases between the two germline ends. This CDR3 is 13 amino acids long. CDR3 in DNA: TGTGCCACCAGCAGAGACTTGGAGAAGCCCCAGCATTTT. It is translated as CATSRDLEKPQHF.

The genes are TRBV4-2 and TRBJ2-2, with 7 bases identical to TRBD1. With 6 bases clipped from V and 6 bases from J, the junction kept 7 bases outside the gene matches. The germline V gene has CDR1 LGHNA and CDR2 YNFKEQ. This CDR3 comprises 14 residues. CDR3 loop: CASRPEGGPGELFF. DNA for the CDR3: TGTGCCAGCAGGCCCGAAGGGGGCCCCGGGGAGCTGTTTTTT.

This sequence joins TRBV3-1 (or the pseudogene TRBV3-2) and TRBJ1-2; 7 bases map to TRBD1. This CDR3 has 16 amino acids. Germline V gene data show CDR1 as LGHDT and CDR2 as YNNKEL (reference sequence). J was trimmed by 4 bases and V by 1 base; bases with no gene match: 9. The CDR3 coding sequence is TGTGCCAGCAGCCAAGGGAATACGGGGACAGTCTATGGCTACACCTTC. Its protein product is CASSQGNTGTVYGYTF.

The rearrangement links TRBV19 to TRBJ1-2; 8 bases match TRBD1. Germline trimming cut 3 bases from V and 3 bases from J; bases unmatched to any gene: 9. CDR1 is LNHDA, CDR2 SQIVND, per germline (reference sequence). CDR3 length: 16 residues. The CDR3 bases are TGTGCCAGTAGTATTTCCTGGGACAGGAGCTACTATGGCTACACCTTC. Protein product: CASSISWDRSYYGYTF.

J is TRBJ1-6 and V is TRBV11-2; 7 positions agree with TRBD1. This CDR3 contains 15 residues. Trimming at V came to 5 bases and at J to 5 bases, leaving 6 bases not matched to a gene. From germline, CDR1 is SGHAT and CDR2 FQNNGV. The CDR3 loop reads CASSAQGQNNSPLHF. The CDR3 bases are TGTGCCAGCAGCGCTCAGGGACAGAATAATTCACCCCTCCACTTT.